A single T cell receptor beta chain is shown here with its context. This entry belongs to a study of cytomegalovirus exposure and HLA in healthy donors. Vbeta (60) and Jbeta (13) primers were used in the PCR. Libraries were prepared by immunoSEQ multiplex PCR; TCRdb keeps only in-frame clonotypes and omits some of them. The profile shows about 150,000 clones, approximately 80% of them singletons. Germline V gene lookup returns CDR1 MNHEY and CDR2 SVGAGI. CDR3 length equals 13 residues. Trimming removed 6 bases from V and 1 base from J, with 9 bases in between. What was sequenced was PBMCs. The receptor was isolated from a woman aged 40 to 49 in good health and CMV-seropositive. The chain has TRBV6-5 and TRBJ1-1, with D maybe TRBD1 (6 bases). DNA of the CDR3: TGTGCCAGCAGGGACAGACAGAACACTGAAGCTTTCTTT. Its protein product is CASRDRQNTEAFF.